The 5 T cell receptor beta chains presented below share a single source sample, sequenced in a study of blood T cell repertoires in COVID-19. Assay used: immunoSEQ multiplex PCR; TCRdb lists only in-frame clones, some missing. Of some 240,000 clones in the sample, roughly 80% are singletons; the top ten hold 3.5% to 5%. Specimen: PBMCs or T cells enriched from blood (not recorded which). The receptors were gathered from a man in his thirties or forties with acute COVID-19.

The rearrangement joins TRBV6-2 or TRBV6-3 to TRBJ2-1, with 9 bases fitting TRBD2. The CDR3 has 14 residues. V shed 5 bases, J shed 10 bases, and the junction held 9 bases outside the gene matches. In germline, CDR1 is MNHEY, CDR2 SVGEGT. CDR3 in amino acids: CASSQLAGVREQFF. CDR3 DNA: TGTGCCAGCAGTCAATTAGCGGGAGTCCGGGAGCAGTTCTTC.

The V call is TRBV19, the J call TRBJ2-5; TRBD2 is a possible D gene (5 bases). The V end lost 8 bases, the J end lost 5 bases, and 15 bases lay between the germline ends. The CDR3 is made up of 13 amino acids. CDR1 LNHDA and CDR2 SQIVND come from the germline V gene (reference sequence). This CDR3 reads CASQPSSRETQYF. The DNA for the CDR3 is TGTGCCAGTCAGCCTTCTAGCCGGGAGACCCAGTACTTC.

V and J are TRBV9 and TRBJ1-3, with D unresolved. CDR3 size: 13 residues. Trimming removed 3 bases at V and 3 bases at J, with 7 bases between. Germline V gene lookup returns CDR1 SGDLS and CDR2 YYNGEE. CDR3 region: CASSDRGGNTIYF. The CDR3 nucleotides read TGTGCCAGCAGCGATCGGGGTGGAAACACCATATATTTT. Supplemented by reference TRBV9 and TRBJ1-3, the full variable domain reads DSGVTQTPKHLITATGQRVTLRCSPRSGDLSVYWYQQSLDQGLQFLIQYYNGEERAKGNILERFSAQQFPDLHSELNLSSLELGDSALYFCASSDRGGNTIYFGEGSWLTVV.

This clone was counted a few times. The chain uses TRBV13 and TRBJ1-6; 7 nucleotides align to TRBD1. The CDR3 covers 16 residues. The germline V gene has CDR1 PRHDT and CDR2 FYEKMQ (reference sequence). The trim removed 0 bases at V and 8 bases at J, leaving 7 bases unmatched. CDR3 nucleotides: TGTGCCAGCAGCTTAGGGGTAGGAGGGGGCGATTCACCCCTCCACTTT. Residues: CASSLGVGGGDSPLHF.

The CDR3 nucleotides read TGTGCCAGCAGCTTGAGCAGCGGGGAGACCCAGTACTTC. It is translated as CASSLSSGETQYF. The chain uses TRBV5-6 and TRBJ2-5, with TRBD2 as a possible D gene (6 bases). V lost 1 base, J lost 5 bases, and 9 bases lay in between. The CDR3 consists of 13 residues. Germline CDR1 reads SGHDT; CDR2 reads YYEEEE.